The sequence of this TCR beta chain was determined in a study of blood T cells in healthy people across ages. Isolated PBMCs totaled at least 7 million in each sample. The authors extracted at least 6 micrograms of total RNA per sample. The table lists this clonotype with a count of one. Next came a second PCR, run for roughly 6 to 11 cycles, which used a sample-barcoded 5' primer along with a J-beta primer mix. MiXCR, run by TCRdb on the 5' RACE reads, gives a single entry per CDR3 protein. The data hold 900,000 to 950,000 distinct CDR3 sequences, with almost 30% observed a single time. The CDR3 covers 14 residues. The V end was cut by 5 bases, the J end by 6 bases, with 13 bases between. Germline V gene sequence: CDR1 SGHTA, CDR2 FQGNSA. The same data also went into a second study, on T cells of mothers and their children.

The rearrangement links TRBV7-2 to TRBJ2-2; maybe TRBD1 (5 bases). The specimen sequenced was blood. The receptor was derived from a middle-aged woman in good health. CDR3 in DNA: TGTGCCAGCAGCCCAGGGTGGGGCGCCGGGGAGCTGTTTTTT. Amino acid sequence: CASSPGWGAGELFF. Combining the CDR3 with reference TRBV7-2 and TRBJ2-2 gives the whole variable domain GAGVSQSPSNKVTEKGKDVELRCDPISGHTALYWYRQSLGQGLEFLIYFQGNSAPDKSGLPSDRFSAERTGGSVSTLTIQRTQQEDSAVYLCASSPGWGAGELFFGEGSRLTVL.